These T cell receptor beta chains were read from a single sample in a study of shared clonotypes between healthy human individuals. The assay was immunoSEQ multiplex PCR, and TCRdb's table has in-frame clones only and misses some. The table records roughly 2,500,000 clones, roughly 93% of them present only once. Sequencing was done on a sample of naive CD4+ T cells from PBMCs. These receptors were obtained from a man aged 18 to 29 in good health. Some clones in this sample may be carry-over from other donors' samples. The CDR3 runs from the conserved cysteine through the conserved F or W. The order of the fields is J gene, D gene, clone size, V gene, CDR3 DNA, CDR3 protein. The D gene is left open where the match is weak. Clone size is shown for a subset of rows, as once, few, many or a class of expanded clone.

>TRBJ2-3|TRBD1|.|TRBV6-5
TGTGCCAGCAGTGGATCACAGGGGACAGATACGCAGTATTTT
CASSGSQGTDTQYF
>TRBJ1-1|.|.|TRBV6-6
TGTGCCAGCAGGTTCATGAACACTGAAGCTTTCTTT
CASRFMNTEAFF
>TRBJ2-1|TRBD2|.|TRBV6-6
TGTGCCAGCAGTGAGGGACTAGGGGATTGGAATGAGCAGTTCTTC
CASSEGLGDWNEQFF
>TRBJ2-7|.|.|TRBV20-1
TGCAGTGCCTCCCTGGAGGGCGAGCAGTACTTC
CSASLEGEQYF
>TRBJ1-2|.|few|TRBV29-1
TGCAGCGTCTTATCAGGGGCCTACACCTTC
CSVLSGAYTF
>TRBJ2-7|.|.|TRBV19
TGTGCCAGTAGTCGATTAATTCAGGGTTCTTCCTACGAGCAGTACTTC
CASSRLIQGSSYEQYF
>TRBJ1-2|TRBD1|.|TRBV28
TGTGCCAGTCAGACCACAGGGGGTATCGAGAGTGGCTACACCTTC
CASQTTGGIESGYTF
>TRBJ1-5|TRBD1|.|TRBV30
TGTGCCTGGAGCAGGGGGCCTGATAGCAATCAGCCCCAGCATTTT
CAWSRGPDSNQPQHF
>TRBJ2-1|.|.|TRBV6-6
TGTGCCAGCAGTTACTCGATCAGAAATGAGCAGTTCTTC
CASSYSIRNEQFF
>TRBJ2-2|.|.|TRBV9
TGTGCCAGCAGCCCGCGGAACACCGGGGAGCTGTTTTTT
CASSPRNTGELFF
>TRBJ2-2|.|.|TRBV5-1
TGCGCCAGCAGCGTCCGGGACTCCCGTACCGGGGAGCTGTTTTTT
CASSVRDSRTGELFF
>TRBJ2-7|.|.|TRBV9
TGTGCCAGCAGCGTAGATCCCCAGGGCTCCGAGCAGTACTTC
CASSVDPQGSEQYF
>TRBJ2-1|.|.|TRBV7-8
TGTGCCAGCAGTTCTTTAGGGGGCTCCTACAATGAGCAGTTCTTC
CASSSLGGSYNEQFF
>TRBJ2-7|.|.|TRBV6-5
TGTGCCAGCAGTATGGGGGCGGGCTACACCTACGAGCAGTACTTC
CASSMGAGYTYEQYF
>TRBJ1-1|.|.|TRBV19
TGTGCCAGTAGTACCCCGGGGTCAATGATGAACACTGAAGCTTTCTTT
CASSTPGSMMNTEAFF
>TRBJ2-7|TRBD1|.|TRBV5-1
TGCGCCAGCAGCCCACAGGGGGAGTACGAGCAGTACTTC
CASSPQGEYEQYF
>TRBJ1-2|TRBD1|.|TRBV30
TGTGCCTGGAGAAGCCTCGGACAGGGAACTTCCTATGGCTACACCTTC
CAWRSLGQGTSYGYTF
>TRBJ1-2|.|.|TRBV30
TGTGCCTGGAGTGTACGGCCCGCGGGGAGGCCTGGCTATGGCTACACCTTC
CAWSVRPAGRPGYGYTF
>TRBJ1-5|.|.|TRBV5-1
TGCGCCAGCAGCTTGGGGGCGGAAAATCAGCCCCAGCATTTT
CASSLGAENQPQHF
>TRBJ2-7|.|.|TRBV2
TGTGCCAGCAGTGAGTTGAGGGGGGAGGGGTACGAGCAGTACTTC
CASSELRGEGYEQYF
>TRBJ1-4|.|.|TRBV10-3
TGTGCCATCAGTGAGATTGGTGAAAAACTGTTTTTT
CAISEIGEKLFF
>TRBJ1-4|.|.|TRBV11-2
TGTGCCAGCAGCCCGACCGCTGGTAATGAAAAACTGTTTTTT
CASSPTAGNEKLFF
>TRBJ1-5|.|.|TRBV9
TGTGCCAGCAGCAAGGGGGTGGATCAGCCCCAGCATTTT
CASSKGVDQPQHF
>TRBJ1-3|TRBD1|once|TRBV2
TGTGCCAGCAGCGAACAGGGGTCTGGAAACACCATATATTTT
CASSEQGSGNTIYF